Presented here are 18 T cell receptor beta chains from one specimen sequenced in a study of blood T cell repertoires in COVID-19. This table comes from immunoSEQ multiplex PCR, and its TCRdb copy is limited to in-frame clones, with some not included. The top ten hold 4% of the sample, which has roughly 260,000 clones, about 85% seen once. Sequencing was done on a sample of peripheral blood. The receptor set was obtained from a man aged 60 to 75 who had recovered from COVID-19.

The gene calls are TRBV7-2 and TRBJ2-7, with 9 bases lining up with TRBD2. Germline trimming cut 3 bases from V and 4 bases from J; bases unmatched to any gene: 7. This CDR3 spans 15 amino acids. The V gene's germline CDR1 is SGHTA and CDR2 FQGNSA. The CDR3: CASSFLAGERYEQYF. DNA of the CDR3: TGTGCCAGCAGCTTCTTAGCGGGGGAAAGATACGAGCAGTACTTC.

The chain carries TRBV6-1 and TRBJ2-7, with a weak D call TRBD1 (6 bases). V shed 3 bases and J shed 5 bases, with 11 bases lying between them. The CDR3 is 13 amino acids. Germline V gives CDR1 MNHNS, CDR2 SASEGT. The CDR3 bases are TGTGCCAGCAGTGACAGGGGTTTTCACGAGCAGTACTTC. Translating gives CASSDRGFHEQYF.

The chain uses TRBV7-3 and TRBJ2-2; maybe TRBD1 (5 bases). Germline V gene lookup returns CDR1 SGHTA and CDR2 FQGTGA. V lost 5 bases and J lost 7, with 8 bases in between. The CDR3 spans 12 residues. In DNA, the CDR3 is TGTGCCAGCAGCCCTCAGGGCGGGGAGCTGTTTTTT. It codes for CASSPQGGELFF. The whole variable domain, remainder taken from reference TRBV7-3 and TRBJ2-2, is GAGVSQTPSNKVTEKGKYVELRCDPISGHTALYWYRQSLGQGPEFLIYFQGTGAADDSGLPNDRFFAVRPEGSVSTLKIQRTERGDSAVYLCASSPQGGELFFGEGSRLTVL.

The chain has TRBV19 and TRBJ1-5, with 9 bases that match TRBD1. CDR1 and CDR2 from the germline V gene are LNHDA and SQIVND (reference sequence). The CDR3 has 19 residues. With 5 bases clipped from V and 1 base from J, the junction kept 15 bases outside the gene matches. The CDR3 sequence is CASSERTGALALSNQPQHF. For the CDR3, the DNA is TGTGCCAGTAGTGAGCGGACAGGGGCGCTGGCTCTGAGCAATCAGCCCCAGCATTTT.

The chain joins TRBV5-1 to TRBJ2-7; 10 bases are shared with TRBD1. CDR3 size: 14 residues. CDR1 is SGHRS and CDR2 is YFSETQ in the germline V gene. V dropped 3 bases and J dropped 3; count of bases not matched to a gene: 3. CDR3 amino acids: CASSYGQGDYEQYF. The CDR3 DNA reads TGCGCCAGCAGCTACGGACAGGGGGACTACGAGCAGTACTTC.

The CDR3 DNA follows: TGTGCCAGCAGTACGAGGCGGGTCACAGATACGCAGTATTTT. Its protein product is CASSTRRVTDTQYF. The chain carries TRBV9 and TRBJ2-3, with D tentatively TRBD2 (5 bases). The V and J ends lost 5 bases and 2 bases respectively, with 12 bases between them. CDR1 is SGDLS and CDR2 is YYNGEE in the germline V gene. This CDR3 region has 14 residues.

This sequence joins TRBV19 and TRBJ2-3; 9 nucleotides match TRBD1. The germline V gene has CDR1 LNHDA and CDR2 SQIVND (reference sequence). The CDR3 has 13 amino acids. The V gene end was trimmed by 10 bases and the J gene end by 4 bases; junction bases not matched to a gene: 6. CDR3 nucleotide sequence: TGTGCCACCTCGGGACAGGGTCCAGATACGCAGTATTTT. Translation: CATSGQGPDTQYF.

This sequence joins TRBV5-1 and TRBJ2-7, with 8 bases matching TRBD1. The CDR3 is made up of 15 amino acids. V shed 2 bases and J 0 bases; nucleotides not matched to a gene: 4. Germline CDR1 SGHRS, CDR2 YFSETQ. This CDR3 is CASSFGTGNSYEQYF. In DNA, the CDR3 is TGCGCCAGCAGCTTTGGGACAGGCAACTCCTACGAGCAGTACTTC.

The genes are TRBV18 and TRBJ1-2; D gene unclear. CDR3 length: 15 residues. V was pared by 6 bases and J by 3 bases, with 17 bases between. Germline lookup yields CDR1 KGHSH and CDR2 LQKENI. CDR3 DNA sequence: TGTGCCAGCTCGCCCTTTCGGACGAGGGACTATGGCTACACCTTC. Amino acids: CASSPFRTRDYGYTF.

The CDR3 is CAWSGRRDRRKHF. The CDR3 DNA sequence: TGTGCCTGGAGTGGTCGCCGGGACAGACGTAAACATTTT. The rearrangement joins TRBV30 to TRBJ1-5; TRBD1 matches at 7 bases. The CDR3 covers 13 residues. V was pared by 1 base and J by 16 bases, with 13 bases of the junction left unmatched. CDR1 and CDR2 from the germline V gene are GTSNPN and SVGIG (reference sequence).

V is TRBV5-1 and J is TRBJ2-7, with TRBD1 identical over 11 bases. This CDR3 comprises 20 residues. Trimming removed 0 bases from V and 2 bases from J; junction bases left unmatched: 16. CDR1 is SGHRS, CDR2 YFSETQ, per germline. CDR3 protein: CASSLAIFAGGQGVTYEQYF. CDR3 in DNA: TGCGCCAGCAGCTTGGCCATATTTGCAGGGGGACAGGGGGTGACCTACGAGCAGTACTTC.

CDR3 in DNA: TGTGCCAGCAGTTTATGGGCTAGCGGGGGGGCGTACAATGAGCAGTTCTTC. Translated, it gives CASSLWASGGAYNEQFF. The chain employs TRBV27 and TRBJ2-1; TRBD2 matches 12 bases. The junction had 5 bases not matched to a gene; V was cut back by 1 base and J by 4 bases. The length of the CDR3 is 17 residues. Germline V gene lookup returns CDR1 MNHEY and CDR2 SMNVEV (reference sequence).

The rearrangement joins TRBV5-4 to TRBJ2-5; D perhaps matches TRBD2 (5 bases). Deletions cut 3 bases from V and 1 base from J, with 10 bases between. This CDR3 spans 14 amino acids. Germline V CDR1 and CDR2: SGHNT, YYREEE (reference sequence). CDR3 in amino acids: CASSSSSVQETQYF. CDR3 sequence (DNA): TGTGCCAGCAGCTCCAGTAGCGTCCAAGAGACCCAGTACTTC.

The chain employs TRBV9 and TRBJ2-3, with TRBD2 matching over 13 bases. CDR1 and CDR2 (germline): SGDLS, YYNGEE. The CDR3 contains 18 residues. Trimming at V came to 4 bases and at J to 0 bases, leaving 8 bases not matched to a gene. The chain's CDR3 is CASSLTSGGAFSTDTQYF. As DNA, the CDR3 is TGTGCCAGCAGCCTTACTAGCGGGGGGGCCTTTAGCACAGATACGCAGTATTTT.

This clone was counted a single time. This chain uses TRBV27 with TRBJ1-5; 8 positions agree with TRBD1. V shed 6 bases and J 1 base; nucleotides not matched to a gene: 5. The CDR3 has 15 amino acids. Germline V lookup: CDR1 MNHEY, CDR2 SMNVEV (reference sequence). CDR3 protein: CASSDRGVSNQPQHF. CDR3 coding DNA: TGTGCCAGCAGCGACAGGGGAGTGAGCAATCAGCCCCAGCATTTT.

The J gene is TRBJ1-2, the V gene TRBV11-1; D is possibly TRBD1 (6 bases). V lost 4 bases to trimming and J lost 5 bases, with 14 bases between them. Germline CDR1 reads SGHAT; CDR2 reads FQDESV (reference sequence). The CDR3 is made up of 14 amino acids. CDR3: CASSYKQGGYGYTF. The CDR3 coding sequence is TGTGCCAGCAGCTACAAACAGGGAGGGTATGGCTACACCTTC.

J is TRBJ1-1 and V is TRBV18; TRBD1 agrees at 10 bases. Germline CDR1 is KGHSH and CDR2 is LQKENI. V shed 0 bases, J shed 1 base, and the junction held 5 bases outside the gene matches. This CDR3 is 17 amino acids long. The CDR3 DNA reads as TGTGCCAGCTCACCACCGGGGACAGGGGTGAAGAACACTGAAGCTTTCTTT. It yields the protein CASSPPGTGVKNTEAFF.

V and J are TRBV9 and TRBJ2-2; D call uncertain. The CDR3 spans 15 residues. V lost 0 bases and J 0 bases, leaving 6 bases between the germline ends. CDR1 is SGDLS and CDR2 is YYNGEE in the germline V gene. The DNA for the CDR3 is TGTGCCAGCAGCGTAGCTGCAGCGAACACCGGGGAGCTGTTTTTT. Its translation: CASSVAAANTGELFF.